Described below is a single TCR beta chain sequence and its context. Antigen specificity is unknown. This sample was taken from a study of beta chain features in type 1 diabetes. Study results and caveats: For patients, the naive, central memory and Treg TCRB repertoires appeared more alike than for healthy donors. Researchers report that Type 1 diabetes patients had moderately but significantly shorter TCRB CDR3s across all four CD4+ subsets.

Expressed TCRB transcripts were sequenced after all isolated RNA was converted to cDNA. Only in-frame clones appear in the TCRdb table, and some are missing; sequencing was by immunoSEQ multiplex PCR. The data hold about 170,000 clones, with about 7.8% observed a single time. This CDR3 has 14 residues. With V trimmed by 6 bases and J by 3 bases, 6 bases remained unmatched. In germline, CDR1 is SGDLS, CDR2 YYNGEE. Central memory, naive, regulatory and stem cell-like memory CD4+ cells were sorted by CD45RO/CCR7/CD25/CD127/CD95/CD27. The material sequenced was central memory CD4+ T cells from blood. The receptor comes from a woman between 35 and 50 years old with type 1 diabetes. The chain has TRBV9 and TRBJ2-1; 7 positions match TRBD1. CDR3 DNA: TGTGCCAGCAACGCCAGGGGGATCTACAATGAGCAGTTCTTC. Amino acid sequence: CASNARGIYNEQFF.